This T cell receptor (beta chain) was recovered during a study of CD8 T cells in Susac syndrome. RNA in amounts of roughly 0.45 to 1 ug was reverse transcribed with random hexamers. The amplification used immunoSEQ multiplex PCR on TCR beta CDR3; it spanned 54 Vbeta and 13 Jbeta. TCRdb reanalysed the immunoSEQ multiplex PCR reads using MiXCR and keeps one entry per CDR3 protein. The table has roughly 330,000 distinct CDR3 sequences, about 91% seen once; the top ten hold 0.06% to 0.075%. Trimming removed 7 bases from V and 5 bases from J, with 12 bases in between. This CDR3 contains 13 residues. Germline assignment: CDR1 LNHDA and CDR2 SQIVND (reference sequence).

The receptor was isolated from a human donor with multiple sclerosis. The specimen sequenced was CD4+ T cells from PBMCs. V is TRBV19 and J is TRBJ1-5; no definite D call. The CDR3 region is CASNTDRYQPQHF. Here the CDR3 DNA reads TGTGCCAGTAACACCGACCGGTATCAGCCCCAGCATTTT.